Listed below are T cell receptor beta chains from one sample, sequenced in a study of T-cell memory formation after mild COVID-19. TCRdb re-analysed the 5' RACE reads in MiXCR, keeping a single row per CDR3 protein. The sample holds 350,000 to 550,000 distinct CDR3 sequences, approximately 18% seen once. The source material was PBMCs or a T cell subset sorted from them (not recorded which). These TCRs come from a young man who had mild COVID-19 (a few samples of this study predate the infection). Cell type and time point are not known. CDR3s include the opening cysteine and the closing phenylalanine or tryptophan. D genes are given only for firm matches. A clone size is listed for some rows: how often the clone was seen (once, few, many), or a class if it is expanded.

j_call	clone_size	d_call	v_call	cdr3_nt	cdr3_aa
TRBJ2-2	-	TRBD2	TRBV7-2	TGTGCCAGCATACGGGGCCTAGCGGGGGCGGAGCTGTTTTTT	CASIRGLAGAELFF
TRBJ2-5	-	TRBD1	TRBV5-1	TGCGCCAGCAGTTCACAGGGGGCTGAGACCCAGTACTTC	CASSSQGAETQYF
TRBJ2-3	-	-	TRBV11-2	TGTGCCAGCAGCCATAGAGGCGTTTTCGGCACAGATACGCAGTATTTT	CASSHRGVFGTDTQYF
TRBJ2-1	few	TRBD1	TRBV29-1	TGCAGCGGCCAGGGACAGTTTGAAGAGACCCAGTTCTTC	CSGQGQFEETQFF
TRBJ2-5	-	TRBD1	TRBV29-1	TGCAGCGTGAGGGGACAGGGTGAGACCCAGTACTTC	CSVRGQGETQYF
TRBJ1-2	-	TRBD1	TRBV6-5	TGTGCCAGCAGTTACACGGGACAGGTTAACTATGGCTACACCTTC	CASSYTGQVNYGYTF
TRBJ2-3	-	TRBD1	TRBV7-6	TGTGCCAGCGGTTACCAGGGGGCGGGTACGCAGTATTTT	CASGYQGAGTQYF
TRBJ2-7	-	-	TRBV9	TGTGCCAGCACACAGAAGATTTACGAGCAGTACTTC	CASTQKIYEQYF
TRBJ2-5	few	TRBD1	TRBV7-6	TGTGCCAGCAGCTTAGTACAGGGGGACATAAAAGAGACCCAGTACTTC	CASSLVQGDIKETQYF
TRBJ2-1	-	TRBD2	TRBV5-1	TGCGCCAGCAGCTTGGGGCGGGGGGCCGCCTACAATGAGCAGTTCTTC	CASSLGRGAAYNEQFF
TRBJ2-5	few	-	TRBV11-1	TGTGCCAGCAGCTTTTTCCCCCCAGGGATCCGAAAAGAGGAGACCCAGTACTTC	CASSFFPPGIRKEETQYF
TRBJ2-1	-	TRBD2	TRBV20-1	TGCAGCGCCCGGCGGGGGGATTCCTACAATGAGCAGTTCTTC	CSARRGDSYNEQFF
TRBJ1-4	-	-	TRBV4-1	TGCGCCAGCAGCCAAGCGGGTGCAACTAATGAAAAACTGTTTTTT	CASSQAGATNEKLFF
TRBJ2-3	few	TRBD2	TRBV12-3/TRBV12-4	TGTGCCAGCGCTGAGAAAGCGGGAGGTCGCACAGATACGCAGTATTTT	CASAEKAGGRTDTQYF
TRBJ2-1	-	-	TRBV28	TGTGCCAGCAGGGTTAACCGGGGCGACGAGTTCTTC	CASRVNRGDEFF
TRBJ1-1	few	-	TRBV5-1	TGCGCCAGCAGCATCGGACAAGGGCGGGACACTGAAGCTTTCTTT	CASSIGQGRDTEAFF
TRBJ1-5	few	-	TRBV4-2	TGTGCCAGCAGCCAAGCCTTGGCAGGGCCCAATCAGCCCCAGCATTTT	CASSQALAGPNQPQHF
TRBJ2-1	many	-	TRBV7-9	TGTGCCAGCAGCCCAGGTGCCGGGGAGCAGTTCTTC	CASSPGAGEQFF
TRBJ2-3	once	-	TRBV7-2	TGTGCCAGCAGCTTAGCCCAGCGGGGCACAGATACGCAGTATTTT	CASSLAQRGTDTQYF
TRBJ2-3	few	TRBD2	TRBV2	TGTGCCAGCAAAGCGGGGAGTTCAGATACGCAGTATTTT	CASKAGSSDTQYF
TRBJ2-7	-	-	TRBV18	TGTGCCAGCTCACCCCCGAACTACGAGCAGTACTTC	CASSPPNYEQYF
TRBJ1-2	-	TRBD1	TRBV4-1	TGCGCCAGCAGCCAAGATCGCAGGGACAGGGGCGCTGGCTACACCTTC	CASSQDRRDRGAGYTF